Sequencing of this TCR beta chain was carried out in a study of cytomegalovirus exposure and HLA in healthy donors (dated by TCRdb to 2017 to 2019). Concerning the study at large: According to an earlier analysis of several hundred of the donors, roughly 180 million T cells yielded roughly 110 million unique TCR beta sequences and about 300 Gb of sequence data. An early release covering some 640 HLA-typed donors comprised 300 to 350 gigabases of sequencing data and around 80 million unique TCR sequences. The genetic ancestry cluster associated with self-reported Caucasian donors included over 65% of the roughly 400 genotyped donors. The study aimed to test whether cataloging public T cell receptors could reveal signatures of past pathogen exposure. Using immunosequencing, the study profiled T cell repertoires from 666 subjects and related those repertoires to cytomegalovirus serostatus. Along with the roughly 700-subject first cohort, a separate validation cohort of more than 90 different subjects was used. To predict cytomegalovirus infection status, the study combined high-throughput TCR immunosequencing, statistical association of individual TCRs with disease status, and machine learning. To study patterns of TCR occurrence, a later analysis re-analyzed previously published TCR beta repertoires from 600 to 750 donors and added high-resolution HLA genotyping. Rather than drawing on any new phenotypic data, the later analysis identified candidate immune exposures from TCR beta sequences and the way those sequences occurred across donors. In an earlier analysis of roughly 540 of the donors, high-throughput TCR beta sequencing was used to judge whether each TCR beta V gene segment behaved as functional or pseudogenic. Donor age, sex, ethnicity and CMV serostatus were compiled together with the repertoire data. A later genetic analysis took genome-wide SNP genotypes for about three fifths of the roughly 670 donors and used that subset as a discovery cohort. All discovery cohort repertoires had been generated using a single sequencing platform. Both class I and class II loci were covered by HLA typing, at four-digit resolution. The number of donors typed differed by locus, with about 629-630 for A, B, C, DRB1 and DQB1, around 560 for DQA1, 606 for DPA1, and about 450 for DPB1. About 5 DR-DQ haplotypes were handled as single units for association and clustering, since linkage in the cohort was strong. Among around 400 genotyped donors of the cohort, an average of 235,054 unique TCR beta nucleotide sequences were sequenced per donor, roughly 20% of them non-productive.

On this clone: What antigen it recognizes has not been identified. No quality values exist for individual bases; no much larger clone is one base distant.

What the work shows at the level of the full study, not this receptor alone: In vitro tests confirmed that a few of the cytomegalovirus-associated TCR beta chains recognize cytomegalovirus antigens. A cluster of highly shared sequence variants was judged likely to be a technical artifact of the sequencing pipeline. Most TCR sequences were seen in very few donors, while some public TCRs were found in many individuals. Sequencing depth was assumed to be roughly uniform across donors in the presence/absence analyses, though that assumption may not hold. For the cohort, immune exposure information was limited to CMV serostatus. In a later analysis, several top co-occurrence clusters were reported to appear linked to parvovirus B19, influenza, CMV and Epstein-Barr virus. In both the original and validation cohorts, the classifier was reported to diagnose cytomegalovirus status with high specificity and sensitivity. A later genetic analysis associated a missense DCLRE1C variant with V-gene and J-gene trimming of TCR beta chains, and an independent cohort replicated the association. Because counts were too low, roughly 16 rarely observed V segments, including chromosome 9 orphons, were excluded from the earlier analysis of 587 of the donors. A later analysis found that HLA-associated TCR beta chains were more clonally expanded and had lower generation probabilities than equally common non-associated chains. Strong co-occurrence of HLA alleles, especially DR and DQ, made assigning TCR associations to individual alleles difficult. A further reported finding was that TCR beta sequences accurately predicted the HLA-A and HLA-B alleles for most subjects in the first cohort. Specific HLA alleles were associated with 15,000 to 20,000 TCR beta sequences at a false discovery rate of 0.05 in a later analysis. The study gave a list of about 170 TCR beta chains associated with cytomegalovirus. According to the authors, the approach could potentially be generalized to other disease states and immunological phenotypes. Because the 87-base-pair reads could not distinguish some IMGT-functional V segments, including TRBV6-2 and TRBV6-3, those segments were excluded. A later analysis found that TCR association rates varied across HLA loci, with DRB1 alleles showing the most associated TCRs and HLA-C alleles the fewest. HLA typing was unavailable for some donors at each locus, so association tests used only the typed subset. In this cohort, only TCR beta chains were sequenced, and detectable features were limited by the absence of alpha or paired-chain data. A later analysis found that most CMV-associated TCR beta chains appeared HLA-restricted, with HLA associations seemingly driven largely by CMV exposure. An earlier analysis of approximately 530 of the donors showed that most TCR beta V segments appeared in productive rearrangements either about 87% or about 30% of the time, which broadly matched IMGT annotations. Compared with the roughly 670-donor mean, donors in an Asian-associated ancestry cluster had fewer N-insertions in productive TCRs, according to a later genetic analysis. Linkage disequilibrium might explain the correlated functional status among segregating V segments, but an unknown experimental factor could not be excluded.

Library construction relied on the immunoSEQ multiplex PCR assay. A mixture of 60 forward primers for TCR Vbeta segments and 13 reverse primers for TCR Jbeta segments was used in the multiplex PCR. Amplification of the CDR3 region of rearranged TCR beta genes was performed with a multiplex PCR assay on genomic DNA. The Illumina HiSeq System was used to sequence the amplified TCR beta libraries as 87-base-pair reads. The published analysis was carried out like this. A later analysis tallied around 80 million unique TCR beta chains across the approximately 670 repertoires, and approximately 9.9 million of those chains were shared by two or more donors. Raw reads were error-corrected and collapsed into unique sequences by a nearest-neighbor algorithm in which closely related sequences were merged to remove PCR and sequencing errors. Alignment of CDR3 sequences to IMGT reference sequences was used to assign V, D and J gene segments. For a sequence to be retained, a match of at least six nucleotides was required to both a V gene segment and a J gene segment. Rearrangements were classified as productive when the CDR3 lacked stop codons and remained in frame with V and J, and all other rearrangements were classified as non-productive. CDR3 was defined by IMGT convention, running from the second conserved V-encoded cysteine to the conserved J-encoded phenylalanine. The earlier analysis of 500 to 750 of the donors excluded any sequence lacking an unambiguous match to a single V gene segment. An earlier analysis of several hundred of the donors called V segments functional above 56.7% productive rearrangements and segregating when the between-donor standard deviation exceeded 5%. A statistical classification framework was built for diagnosing cytomegalovirus status from the catalog of TCR beta chain sequences. V and J gene assignment, in a later analysis, came from comparing TCR nucleotide sequences with IMGT/GENE-DB human TR gene sequences. Using the TCRdist pipeline, a later analysis assigned CDR3 sequences along with most-parsimonious VDJ recombination scenarios. In a later analysis, each TCR beta chain was defined by its CDR3 amino acid sequence together with its V-gene family, and reads without a unique V-gene family were excluded. As a way to deal with suspected cross-contamination and a sequencing artifact, a later analysis dropped 450 to 600 nucleotide sequences that were highly shared and had low generation probability. In a later analysis, a clonal expansion index was calculated for each public chain from normalized within-repertoire ranks of inferred template counts. A later analysis computed generation probabilities with a VDJ recombination model fitted to out-of-frame rearrangements, and checked the results against IGoR. Hypergeometric tests were used in a later analysis to score TCR-TCR, TCR-HLA and TCR-CMV co-occurrence, with a repertoire-size bias correction applied to the TCR pairs. False discovery rates were estimated in a later analysis by permuting HLA or CMV assignments 20 times. A later analysis grouped co-occurring TCRs with DBSCAN, adding TCRdist sequence similarity when clustering within HLA-allele-positive subsets. For co-occurrence clustering, repertoires with fewer than 30,000 or more than 120,000 public chains were excluded, along with four or five repertoires with anomalous nucleotide sharing. The immuneACCESS repertoire file appears here via TCRdb, limited to in-frame rearrangements. These files lack a portion of the clones; in checked studies, under half of the deficit traces to unresolved V genes, and the cause of the others is not known. That table is the source of V, J and clone size, and D and trimming were worked out from the DNA. This sample gives 130,000 or so clones in total; about 78% of them show up just once. The ten biggest clones cover under 5.5% of the sample.

The cohort comprised some 700 healthy bone marrow donors. At the time of sampling, every cohort member was nominally healthy, though immune exposures that went unrecorded were likely present. The donor was CMV seropositive and belonged to the group of 270 or so seropositive cohort members. A peripheral blood sample was provided by each donor, and peripheral blood mononuclear cells were used for TCR beta sequencing. The Qiagen DNeasy Blood Extraction Kit was used to extract genomic DNA from the blood cell samples. Including cysteine and phenylalanine, the CDR3 has 16 amino acids. CDR3 DNA is the only sequence kept; it has 48 bases, read in frame from the first base. Trimming costs V 4 bases and J 4 bases, and their ends lie 17 bases apart. From the germline V gene, CDR1 is MDHEN and CDR2 is SYDVKM.

The sequenced sample consisted of PBMCs. Here the chain combines TRBV28 and TRBJ1-5, with TRBD1 perhaps the D gene, on 5 matching bases. The sequence was collected from a man aged 45-60 years in good health and CMV-seropositive. The CDR3 protein: CASSSLGDWGNQPQHF. The DNA sequence is TGTGCCAGCAGTTCTTTGGGGGACTGGGGGAATCAGCCCCAGCATTTT. Joined to the reference TRBV28 and TRBJ1-5 proteins, this CDR3 gives the full variable domain: DVKVTQSSRYLVKRTGEKVFLECVQDMDHENMFWYRQDPGLGLRLIYFSYDVKMKEKGDIPEGYSVSREKKERFSLILESASTNQTSMYLCASSSLGDWGNQPQHFGDGTRLSIL.